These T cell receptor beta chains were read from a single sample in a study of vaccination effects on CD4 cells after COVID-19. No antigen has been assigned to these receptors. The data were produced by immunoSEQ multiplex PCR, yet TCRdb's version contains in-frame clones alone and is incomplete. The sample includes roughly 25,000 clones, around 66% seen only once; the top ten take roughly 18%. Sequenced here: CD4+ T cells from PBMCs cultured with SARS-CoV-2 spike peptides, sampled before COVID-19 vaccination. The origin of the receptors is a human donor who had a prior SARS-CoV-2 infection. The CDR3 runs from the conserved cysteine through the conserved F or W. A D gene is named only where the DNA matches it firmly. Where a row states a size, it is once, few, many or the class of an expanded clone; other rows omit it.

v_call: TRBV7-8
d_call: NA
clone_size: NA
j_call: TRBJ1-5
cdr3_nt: TGTGCCAGCAGCGTAGGATCGTGGGGGGGTTGGAATCAGCCCCAGCATTTT
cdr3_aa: CASSVGSWGGWNQPQHF

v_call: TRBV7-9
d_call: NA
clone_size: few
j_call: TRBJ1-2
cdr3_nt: TGTGCCAGCGGAGGGCGGGGGGACTACTATGGCTACACCTTC
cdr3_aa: CASGGRGDYYGYTF

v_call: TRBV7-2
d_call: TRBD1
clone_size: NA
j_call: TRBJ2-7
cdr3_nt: TGTGCCAGCAGCTTAATGGGACAGGGTACTTACGAGCAGTACTTC
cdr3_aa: CASSLMGQGTYEQYF

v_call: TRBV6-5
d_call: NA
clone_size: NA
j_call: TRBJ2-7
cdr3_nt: TGTGCCAGTCGGGACCCCCCGACCTACGAGCAGTACTTC
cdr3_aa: CASRDPPTYEQYF

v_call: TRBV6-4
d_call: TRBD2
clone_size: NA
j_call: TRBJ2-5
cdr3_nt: TGTGCCAGCAGTGCCCCGGGACTAGCGGATTACCAAGAGACCCAGTACTTC
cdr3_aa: CASSAPGLADYQETQYF

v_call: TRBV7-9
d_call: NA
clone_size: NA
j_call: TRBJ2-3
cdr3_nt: TGTGCCAGCAGCTTCGGGCCACTCAGCACTACGCAGTATTTT
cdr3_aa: CASSFGPLSTTQYF

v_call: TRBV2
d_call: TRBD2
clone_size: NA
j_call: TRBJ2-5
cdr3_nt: TGTGCCAGCAGTGACCCGGGACTAGCGGGGGAGGAGACCCAGTACTTC
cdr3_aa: CASSDPGLAGEETQYF

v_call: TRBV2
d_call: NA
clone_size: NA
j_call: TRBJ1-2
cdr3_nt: TGTGCCAGCAGTGAACGGAGGGGAGGCTATGGCTACACCTTC
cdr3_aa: CASSERRGGYGYTF

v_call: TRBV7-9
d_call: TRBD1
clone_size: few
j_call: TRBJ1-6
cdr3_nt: TGTGCCAGCAGCTTATGGGACAGCAGTAATTCACCCCTCCACTTT
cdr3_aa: CASSLWDSSNSPLHF

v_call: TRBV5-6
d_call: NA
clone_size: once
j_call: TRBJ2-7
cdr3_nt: TGTGCCAGCAGCCGGGGAGTGGAAGGTTACTACGAGCAGTACTTC
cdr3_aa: CASSRGVEGYYEQYF

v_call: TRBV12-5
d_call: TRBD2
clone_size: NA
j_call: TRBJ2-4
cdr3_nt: TGTGCTAGTGGTTTGTTGTACAGGACTAGCGGGGGGCCGTTTCGTATCATTCAGTACTTC
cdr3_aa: CASGLLYRTSGGPFRIIQYF

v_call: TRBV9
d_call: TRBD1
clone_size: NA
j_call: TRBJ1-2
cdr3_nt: TGTGCCAGCAGCCCCTCCAGGGGGATGATCGGCTACACCTTC
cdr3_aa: CASSPSRGMIGYTF

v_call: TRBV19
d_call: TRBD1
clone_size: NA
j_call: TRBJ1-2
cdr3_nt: TGTGCCAGTAGTTATAGGACAGGTCGAGCTAACTATGGCTACACCTTC
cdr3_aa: CASSYRTGRANYGYTF

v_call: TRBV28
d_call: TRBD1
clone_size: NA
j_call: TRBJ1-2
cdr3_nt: TGTGCCAGCAGGTCGACAGGGGGCATGGGTGGCTACACCTTC
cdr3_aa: CASRSTGGMGGYTF

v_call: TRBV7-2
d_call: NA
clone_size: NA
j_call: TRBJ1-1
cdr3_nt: TGTGCCAGCAGCCGGACCTCTCTTACGAACACTGAAGCTTTCTTT
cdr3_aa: CASSRTSLTNTEAFF

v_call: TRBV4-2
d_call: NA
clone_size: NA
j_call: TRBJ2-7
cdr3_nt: TGTGCCAGCAGCCAAGAGAAGTTATACTACGAGCAGTACTTC
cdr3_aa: CASSQEKLYYEQYF

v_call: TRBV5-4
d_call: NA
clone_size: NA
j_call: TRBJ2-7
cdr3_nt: TGTGCCAGCAGCTTGGGTCCCTCGAAGGATTACGAGCAGTACTTC
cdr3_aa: CASSLGPSKDYEQYF

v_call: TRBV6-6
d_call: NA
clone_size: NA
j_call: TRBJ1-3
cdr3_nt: TGTGCCAGCAGTTATTTGTCCGGGGGCAGAAACACCATATATTTT
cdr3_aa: CASSYLSGGRNTIYF

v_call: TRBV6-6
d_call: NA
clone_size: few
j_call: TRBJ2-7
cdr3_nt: TGTGCCAGCAGCTCCGTAGTGGGCGAGCAGTACTTC
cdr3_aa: CASSSVVGEQYF

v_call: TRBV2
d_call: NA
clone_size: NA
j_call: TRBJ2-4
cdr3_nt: TGTGCCAGCAGGGAGGTGCCGGGACAACTAGCCAAAAACATTCAGTACTTC
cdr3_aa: CASREVPGQLAKNIQYF

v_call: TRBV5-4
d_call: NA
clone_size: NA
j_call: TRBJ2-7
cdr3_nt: TGTGCCAGCAGCTTGGGGTCAGGGTCGTCGGGCGAGCAGTACTTC
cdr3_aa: CASSLGSGSSGEQYF

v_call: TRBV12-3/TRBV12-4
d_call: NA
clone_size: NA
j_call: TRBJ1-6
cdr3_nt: TGTGCCAGCAGTTTAGATGGCTCACCCCTCCACTTT
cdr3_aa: CASSLDGSPLHF

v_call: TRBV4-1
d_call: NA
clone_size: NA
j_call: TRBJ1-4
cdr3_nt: TGCGCCAGCAGCCTGAAGGACGCCCAGGGCGCAACTAATGAAAAACTGTTTTTT
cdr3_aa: CASSLKDAQGATNEKLFF

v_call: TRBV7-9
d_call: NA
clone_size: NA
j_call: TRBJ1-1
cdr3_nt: TGTGCCAGCAGCTTTTGGGGCGGGAGGAGGACTGAAGCTTTCTTT
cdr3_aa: CASSFWGGRRTEAFF

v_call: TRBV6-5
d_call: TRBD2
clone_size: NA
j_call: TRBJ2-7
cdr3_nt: TGTGCCAGCAAAAATTGGACTAGCTTGGTCGAGCAGTACTTC
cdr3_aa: CASKNWTSLVEQYF

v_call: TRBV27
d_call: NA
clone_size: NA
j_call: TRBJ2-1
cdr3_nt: TGTGCCAGCAGTTCTGGACTCCGACTGACCTACAATGAGCAGTTCTTC
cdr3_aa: CASSSGLRLTYNEQFF

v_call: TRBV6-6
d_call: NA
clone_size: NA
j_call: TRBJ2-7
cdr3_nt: TGTGCCAGCAGCCCCCAGGCAGGCTCCTACGAGCAGTACTTC
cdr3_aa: CASSPQAGSYEQYF

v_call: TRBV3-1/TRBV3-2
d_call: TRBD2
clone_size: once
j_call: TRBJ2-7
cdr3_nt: TGTGCCAGCAGCAGGACTAGCGGGAGTTTCCCCTACGAGCAGTACTTC
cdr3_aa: CASSRTSGSFPYEQYF

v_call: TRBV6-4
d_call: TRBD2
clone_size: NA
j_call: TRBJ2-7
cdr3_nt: TGTGCCAGCAGTGTGGCTAGCGGGAGACAGCAGTACTTC
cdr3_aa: CASSVASGRQQYF

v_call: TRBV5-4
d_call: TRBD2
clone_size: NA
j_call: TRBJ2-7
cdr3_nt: TGTGCCAGCAGCAGAGAAGCGGGGAGAGCCTACGAGCAGTACTTC
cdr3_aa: CASSREAGRAYEQYF

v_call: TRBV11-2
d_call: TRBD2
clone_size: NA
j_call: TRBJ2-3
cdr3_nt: TGTGCCAGCAGCGTATCTAGCGGGGCTAGCACAGATACGCAGTATTTT
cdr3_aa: CASSVSSGASTDTQYF

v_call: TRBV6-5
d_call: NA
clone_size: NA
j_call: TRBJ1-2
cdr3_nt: TGTGCCAGCAGTACGGGGGGGCTCCCCTATGGCTACACCTTC
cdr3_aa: CASSTGGLPYGYTF

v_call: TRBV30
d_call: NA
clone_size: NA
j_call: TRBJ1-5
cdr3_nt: TGTGCCTGGAGTGGGTTCGTCAATCAGCCCCAGCATTTT
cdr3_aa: CAWSGFVNQPQHF

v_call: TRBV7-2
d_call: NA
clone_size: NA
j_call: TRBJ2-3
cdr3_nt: TGTGCCAGCAGCCTCTGGGGGGATACGCAGTATTTT
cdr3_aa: CASSLWGDTQYF

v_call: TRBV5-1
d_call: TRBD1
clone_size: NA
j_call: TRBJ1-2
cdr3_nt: TGCGCCAGCAGCTCGGGGACAGGGGGCTTTGGCTACACCTTC
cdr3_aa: CASSSGTGGFGYTF

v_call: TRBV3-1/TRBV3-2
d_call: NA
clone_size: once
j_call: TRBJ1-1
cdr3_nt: TGTGCCAGCAGCCAAGACCCGGCCTTTAACACTGAAGCTTTCTTT
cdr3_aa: CASSQDPAFNTEAFF

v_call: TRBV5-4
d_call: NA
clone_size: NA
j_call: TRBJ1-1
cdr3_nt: TGTGCCAGCAGCTTGGGAGGGAAGGACACTGAAGCTTTCTTT
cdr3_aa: CASSLGGKDTEAFF

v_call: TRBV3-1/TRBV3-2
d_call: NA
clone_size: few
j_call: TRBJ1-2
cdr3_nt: TGTGCCAGCAGCCAAAACGGGTTGGGTGGCTACACCTTC
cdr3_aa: CASSQNGLGGYTF

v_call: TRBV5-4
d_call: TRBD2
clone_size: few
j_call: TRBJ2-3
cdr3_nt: TGTGCCAGCAGCTTGGCTCCTAGCGGGAGACCCTATCCCGCAGATACGCAGTATTTT
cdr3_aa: CASSLAPSGRPYPADTQYF

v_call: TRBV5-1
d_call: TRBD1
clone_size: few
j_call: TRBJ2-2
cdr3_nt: TGCGCCAGCAGCGTCAACCCAGGGGGAACCACCGGGGAGCTGTTTTTT
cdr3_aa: CASSVNPGGTTGELFF

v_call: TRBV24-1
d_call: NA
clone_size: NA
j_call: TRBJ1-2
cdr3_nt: TGTGCCACCAGTGATTACGGGACGGACTATGGCTACACCTTC
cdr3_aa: CATSDYGTDYGYTF